Below are 10 T cell receptor beta chains sequenced from a single sample in a study of human T cells and chemical hapten exposure (dated by TCRdb to 2020 to 2022). The sample's time point label is to be understood as: patch test 2, 6 weeks after DPC sensitization. The meaning of the sample's treatment or condition label: therapeutic diphenylcyclopropenone sensitization with weekly scalp DPC. Libraries were prepared through RACE. The instrument given in TCRdb is NextSeq 500. TCRdb trimmed public reads at Q25 via fastp, called clones via MiXCR and kept in-frame beta chains. All rows with the same CDR3 protein become a single entry with the most common DNA and genes. The sample table shows roughly 69,000 distinct CDR3 sequences, and around a tenth are seen once. The leading ten clones occupy 6.8% of the sample. This material consisted of whole blood, taken in connection with sensitization to the hapten diphenylcyclopropenone (DPC). These receptors were taken from a woman between 45 and 65 years old with alopecia areata. Some clones in this sample may be carry-over from other donors' samples.

This clonotype showed up just a few times. The chain joins TRBV12-3 or TRBV12-4 to TRBJ2-3; D remains unclear. CDR3 length: 11 amino acids. Trimming removed 6 bases from V and 4 bases from J, with 5 bases in between. The CDR3 DNA reads as TGTGCCAGCAGACTTTCAGATACGCAGTATTTT. It encodes CASRLSDTQYF.

This clonotype came up once. The chain combines TRBV6-5 with TRBJ2-7; 13 positions match TRBD2. J gave up 3 bases and V 5 bases, and 10 bases lay outside the gene matches. The CDR3 is 17 residues long. Germline CDR1 MNHEY, CDR2 SVGAGI. The CDR3 here is CASSLSLAGGPSYEQYF. CDR3 DNA sequence: TGTGCCAGCAGTCTCTCACTAGCGGGGGGGCCTAGCTACGAGCAGTACTTC.

This clonotype was observed a handful of times. The gene calls are TRBV2 and TRBJ2-7; D call uncertain. CDR1 and CDR2 (germline): SNHLY, FYNNEI. The CDR3 spans 11 residues. The germline V and J ends were trimmed by 5 bases and 5 bases, with 7 bases remaining between them. In nucleotides, the CDR3 is TGTGCCAGCAGTCAAAGGAACGAGCAGTACTTC. This translates into CASSQRNEQYF. The variable domain in full, with the rest retrieved from reference TRBV2 and TRBJ2-7, is EPEVTQTPSHQVTQMGQEVILRCVPISNHLYFYWYRQILGQKVEFLVSFYNNEISEKSEIFDDQFSVERPDGSNFTLKIRSTKLEDSAMYFCASSQRNEQYFGPGTRLTVT.

This clonotype was recorded many times. The chain carries TRBV18 and TRBJ1-5; TRBD1 agrees at 7 bases. There are 13 residues in the CDR3. In germline, CDR1 is KGHSH, CDR2 LQKENI. J lost 7 bases, V lost 5 bases, and 5 bases had no gene match. CDR3 loop: CASSGLGGQPQHF. The CDR3 nucleotides read TGTGCCAGCTCAGGCCTAGGGGGCCAGCCCCAGCATTTT.

This clonotype appeared a few times. This chain links TRBV7-9 with TRBJ2-7; perhaps TRBD1 as D (5 bases). Between the trimmed V and J ends, which lost 4 bases and 2 bases, there was a span of 9 bases. The CDR3 runs to 13 residues. Germline CDR1 reads SEHNR; CDR2 reads FQNEAQ (reference sequence). This CDR3 is CASSSQVAYEQYF. Written as DNA, the CDR3 is TGTGCCAGCAGCTCACAGGTGGCCTACGAGCAGTACTTC.

V usage is TRBV20-1 and J usage is TRBJ2-2, with D maybe TRBD2 (6 bases). Deletions cut 4 bases from V and 6 bases from J, with 15 bases between. CDR3 size: 14 residues. Per the germline V gene, CDR1 is DFQATT and CDR2 is SNEGSKA (reference sequence). The CDR3 sequence: CSATILASAGELFF. CDR3 in DNA: TGCAGTGCTACAATACTAGCATCGGCCGGGGAGCTGTTTTTT.

This clonotype was observed a handful of times. J is TRBJ2-1 and V is TRBV11-2; 11 bases are shared with TRBD2. J gave up 8 bases and V 5 bases, and 8 bases lay outside the gene matches. Germline V gives CDR1 SGHAT, CDR2 FQNNGV. This CDR3 is built from 15 residues. As DNA, the CDR3 is TGTGCCAGCAGCCACGGACTAGCGGGTATATATGAGCAGTTCTTC. This codes for CASSHGLAGIYEQFF. Full variable domain (rest looked up from reference TRBV11-2 and TRBJ2-1): EAGVAQSPRYKIIEKRQSVAFWCNPISGHATLYWYQQILGQGPKLLIQFQNNGVVDDSQLPKDRFSAERLKGVDSTLKIQPAKLEDSAVYLCASSHGLAGIYEQFFGPGTRLTVL.

This clonotype was found many times. V and J are TRBV9 and TRBJ2-1; 14 bases map to TRBD2. V lost 3 bases and J lost 6; bases outside the gene matches: 5. The length of the CDR3 is 16 residues. The germline gives CDR1 SGDLS, CDR2 YYNGEE. The CDR3 loop is CASSEHGLAGGNEQFF. As DNA, the CDR3 is TGTGCCAGCAGCGAACATGGACTAGCGGGGGGCAATGAGCAGTTCTTC.

The sample holds many counts of this clonotype. V usage is TRBV14 and J usage is TRBJ2-1; 10 nucleotides align to TRBD2. V was clipped by 1 base and J by 9 bases; unmatched bases: 6. This CDR3 has 15 residues. Germline CDR1 SGHDN, CDR2 FVKESK. CDR3 DNA: TGTGCCAGCAGCCAAGGCCTAGCGGGAGACGGTGAGCAGTTCTTC. This codes for CASSQGLAGDGEQFF.

Concerning this clonotype itself: The junction departs from germline at one end; a sequencing error may be responsible. The CDR3 DNA follows: TGCAGAGCTACCTACACAGATACGCAGTATTTT. It yields the protein CRATYTDTQYF. The chain joins TRBV20-1 to TRBJ2-3; D is ambiguous. The CDR3 runs to 11 residues. In germline, CDR1 is DFQATT, CDR2 SNEGSKA (reference sequence).